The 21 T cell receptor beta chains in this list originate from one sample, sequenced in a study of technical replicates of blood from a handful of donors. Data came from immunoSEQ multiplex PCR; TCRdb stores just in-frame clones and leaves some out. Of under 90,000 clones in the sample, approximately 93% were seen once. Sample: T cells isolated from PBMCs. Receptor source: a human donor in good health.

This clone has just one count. CDR3 in amino acids: CASSFRTAYYGYTF. DNA for the CDR3: TGTGCCAGCAGCTTTAGGACAGCCTACTATGGCTACACCTTC. This sequence joins TRBV7-8 and TRBJ1-2; D might be TRBD1 (6 bases). Germline CDR1 is SGHVS and CDR2 is FQNEAQ. Trimming removed 3 bases from V and 3 bases from J, with 11 bases in between. CDR3 length: 14 amino acids.

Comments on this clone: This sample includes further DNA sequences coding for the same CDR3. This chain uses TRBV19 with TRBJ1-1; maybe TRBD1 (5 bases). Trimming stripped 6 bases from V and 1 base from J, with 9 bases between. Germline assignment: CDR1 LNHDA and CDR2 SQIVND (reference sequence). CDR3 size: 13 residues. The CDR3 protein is CASRRGENTEAFF. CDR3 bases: TGTGCCAGTAGACGGGGGGAGAACACTGAAGCTTTCTTT. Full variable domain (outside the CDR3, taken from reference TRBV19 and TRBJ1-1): DGGITQSPKYLFRKEGQNVTLSCEQNLNHDAMYWYRQDPGQGLRLIYYSQIVNDFQKGDIAEGYSVSREKKESFPLTVTSAQKNPTAFYLCASRRGENTEAFFGQGTRLTVV.

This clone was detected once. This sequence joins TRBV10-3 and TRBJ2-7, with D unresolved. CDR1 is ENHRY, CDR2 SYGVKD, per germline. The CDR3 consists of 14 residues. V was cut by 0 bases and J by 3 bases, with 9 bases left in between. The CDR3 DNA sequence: TGTGCCATCAGTGAGTCGAATCTAGTCTACGAGCAGTACTTC. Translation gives CAISESNLVYEQYF.

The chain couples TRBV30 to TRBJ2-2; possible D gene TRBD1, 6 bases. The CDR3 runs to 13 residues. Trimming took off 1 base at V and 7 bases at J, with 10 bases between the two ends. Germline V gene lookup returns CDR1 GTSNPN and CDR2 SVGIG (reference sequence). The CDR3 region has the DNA TGTGCCTGGAGTGGGGGGCCCGTCGGGGAGCTGTTTTTT. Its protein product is CAWSGGPVGELFF.

This CDR3 is CASSVGGTAQQFF. CDR3 bases: TGTGCCAGCAGCGTAGGCGGGACAGCACAGCAGTTCTTC. The V and J genes are TRBV9 and TRBJ2-1, with a tentative D call TRBD1 (7 bases). V was pared by 0 bases and J by 11 bases, with 12 bases between. The CDR3 is made up of 13 amino acids. Germline values: CDR1 SGDLS, CDR2 YYNGEE.

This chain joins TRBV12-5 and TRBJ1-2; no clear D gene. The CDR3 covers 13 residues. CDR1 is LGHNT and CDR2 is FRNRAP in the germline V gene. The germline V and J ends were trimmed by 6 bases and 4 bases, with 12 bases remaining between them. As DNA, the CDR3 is TGTGCTAGTGGCCTGCTCTGGCCCTATGGCTACACCTTC. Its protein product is CASGLLWPYGYTF.

The CDR3 protein is CASSPAGSSPLASQPQHF. The CDR3, as DNA: TGTGCCAGCAGCCCCGCGGGGTCGTCCCCATTAGCAAGTCAGCCCCAGCATTTT. The chain combines TRBV7-3 with TRBJ1-5, with D uncertain. Trimming took 5 bases from V and 6 from J, leaving 26 bases between them. The V gene's germline CDR1 is SGHTA and CDR2 FQGTGA. The CDR3 contains 18 residues.

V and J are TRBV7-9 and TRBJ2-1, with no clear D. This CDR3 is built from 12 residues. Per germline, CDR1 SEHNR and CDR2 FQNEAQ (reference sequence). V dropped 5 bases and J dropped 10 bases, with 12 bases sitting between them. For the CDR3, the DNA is TGTGCCAGCAGCGTGTCTAGGCGGGAGCAGTTCTTC. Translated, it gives CASSVSRREQFF.

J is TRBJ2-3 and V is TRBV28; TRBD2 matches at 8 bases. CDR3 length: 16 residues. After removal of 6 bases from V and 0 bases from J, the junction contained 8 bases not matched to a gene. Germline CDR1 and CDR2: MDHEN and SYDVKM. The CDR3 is CASSSPGGVSTDTQYF. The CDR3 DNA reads TGTGCCAGCAGCTCACCGGGAGGGGTTAGCACAGATACGCAGTATTTT.

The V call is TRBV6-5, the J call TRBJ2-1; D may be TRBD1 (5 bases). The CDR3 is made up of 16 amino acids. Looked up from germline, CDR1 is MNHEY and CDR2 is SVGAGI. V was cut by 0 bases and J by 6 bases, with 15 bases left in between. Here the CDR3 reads CASSYSSGIPLNEQFF. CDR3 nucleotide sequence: TGTGCCAGCAGTTACTCGTCAGGGATACCCCTCAATGAGCAGTTCTTC.

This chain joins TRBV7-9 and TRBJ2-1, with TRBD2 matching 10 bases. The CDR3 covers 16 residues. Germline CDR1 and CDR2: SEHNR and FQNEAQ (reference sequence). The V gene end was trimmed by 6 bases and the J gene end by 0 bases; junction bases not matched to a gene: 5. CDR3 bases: TGTGCCAGCAGAAGCGGGGGGGCACTCTCCTACAATGAGCAGTTCTTC. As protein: CASRSGGALSYNEQFF. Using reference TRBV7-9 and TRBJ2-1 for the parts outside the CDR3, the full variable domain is DTGVSQNPRHKITKRGQNVTFRCDPISEHNRLYWYRQTLGQGPEFLTYFQNEAQLEKSRLLSDRFSAERPKGSFSTLEIQRTEQGDSAMYLCASRSGGALSYNEQFFGPGTRLTVL.

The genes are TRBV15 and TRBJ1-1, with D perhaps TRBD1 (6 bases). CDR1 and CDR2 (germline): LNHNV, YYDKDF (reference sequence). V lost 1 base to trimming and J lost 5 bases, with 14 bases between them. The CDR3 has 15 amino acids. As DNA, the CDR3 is TGTGCCACCAGCAGAGGGGGGCAGGGTAAAACTGAAGCTTTCTTT. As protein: CATSRGGQGKTEAFF.

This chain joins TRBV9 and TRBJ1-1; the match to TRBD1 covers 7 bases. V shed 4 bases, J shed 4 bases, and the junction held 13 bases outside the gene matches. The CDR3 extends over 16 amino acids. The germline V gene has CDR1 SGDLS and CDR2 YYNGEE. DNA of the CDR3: TGTGCCAGCAGCTTTAGGACAGGTCTCCAAACCACTGAAGCTTTCTTT. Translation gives CASSFRTGLQTTEAFF.

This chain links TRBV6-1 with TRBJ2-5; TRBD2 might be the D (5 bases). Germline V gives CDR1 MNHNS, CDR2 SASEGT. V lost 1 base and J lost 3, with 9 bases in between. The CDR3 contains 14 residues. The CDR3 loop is CASSEGTGKETQYF. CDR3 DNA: TGTGCCAGCAGTGAAGGGACGGGGAAAGAGACCCAGTACTTC.

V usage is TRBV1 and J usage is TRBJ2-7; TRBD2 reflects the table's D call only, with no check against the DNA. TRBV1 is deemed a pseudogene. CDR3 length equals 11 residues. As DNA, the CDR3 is TGCACCAGCAGCCTCGGGACTTCTCAGTACTTC. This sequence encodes CTSSLGTSQYF.

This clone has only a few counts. CDR3 region: CASSLATTMAGISYEQYF. In nucleotides, the CDR3 is TGTGCCAGCAGCTTAGCGACTACTATGGCCGGTATATCCTACGAGCAGTACTTC. The chain has TRBV7-9 and TRBJ2-7, with a weak D call TRBD2 (5 bases). The CDR3 totals 18 residues. Germline assignment: CDR1 SEHNR and CDR2 FQNEAQ (reference sequence). V dropped 0 bases and J dropped 1 base, with 19 bases sitting between them.

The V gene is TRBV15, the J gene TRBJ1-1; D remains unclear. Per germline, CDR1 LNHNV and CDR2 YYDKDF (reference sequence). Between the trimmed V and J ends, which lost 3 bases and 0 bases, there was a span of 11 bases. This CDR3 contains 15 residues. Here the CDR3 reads CATSSKEGMNTEAFF. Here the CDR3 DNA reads TGTGCCACCAGCAGCAAGGAGGGTATGAACACTGAAGCTTTCTTT.

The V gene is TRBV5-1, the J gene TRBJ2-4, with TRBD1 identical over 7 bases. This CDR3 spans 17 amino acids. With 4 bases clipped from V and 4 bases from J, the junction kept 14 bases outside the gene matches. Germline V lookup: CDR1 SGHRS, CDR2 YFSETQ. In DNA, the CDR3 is TGCGCCAGCAGCCCTCCGGTACAGGGGAAAGGAAAAAACATTCAGTACTTC. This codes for CASSPPVQGKGKNIQYF.

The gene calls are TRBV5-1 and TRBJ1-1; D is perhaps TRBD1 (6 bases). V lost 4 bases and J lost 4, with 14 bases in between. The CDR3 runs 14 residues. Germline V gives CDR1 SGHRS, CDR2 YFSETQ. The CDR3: CASSTVLGGTEAFF. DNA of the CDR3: TGCGCCAGCAGCACCGTACTAGGGGGCACTGAAGCTTTCTTT.

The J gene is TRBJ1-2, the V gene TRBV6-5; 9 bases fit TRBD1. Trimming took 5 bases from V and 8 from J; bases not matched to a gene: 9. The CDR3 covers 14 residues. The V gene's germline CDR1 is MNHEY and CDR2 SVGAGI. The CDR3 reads CASSRTGQGVGYTF. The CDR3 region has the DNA TGTGCCAGCAGTCGCACGGGACAGGGAGTCGGCTACACCTTC.

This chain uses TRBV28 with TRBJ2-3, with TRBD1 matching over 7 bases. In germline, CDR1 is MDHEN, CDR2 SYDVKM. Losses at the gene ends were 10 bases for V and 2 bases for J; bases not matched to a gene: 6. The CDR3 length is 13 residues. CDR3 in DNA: TGTGCCATAGGGACAGTAGACACAGATACGCAGTATTTT. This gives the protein CAIGTVDTDTQYF. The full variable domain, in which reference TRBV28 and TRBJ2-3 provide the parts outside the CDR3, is DVKVTQSSRYLVKRTGEKVFLECVQDMDHENMFWYRQDPGLGLRLIYFSYDVKMKEKGDIPEGYSVSREKKERFSLILESASTNQTSMYLCAIGTVDTDTQYFGPGTRLTVL.